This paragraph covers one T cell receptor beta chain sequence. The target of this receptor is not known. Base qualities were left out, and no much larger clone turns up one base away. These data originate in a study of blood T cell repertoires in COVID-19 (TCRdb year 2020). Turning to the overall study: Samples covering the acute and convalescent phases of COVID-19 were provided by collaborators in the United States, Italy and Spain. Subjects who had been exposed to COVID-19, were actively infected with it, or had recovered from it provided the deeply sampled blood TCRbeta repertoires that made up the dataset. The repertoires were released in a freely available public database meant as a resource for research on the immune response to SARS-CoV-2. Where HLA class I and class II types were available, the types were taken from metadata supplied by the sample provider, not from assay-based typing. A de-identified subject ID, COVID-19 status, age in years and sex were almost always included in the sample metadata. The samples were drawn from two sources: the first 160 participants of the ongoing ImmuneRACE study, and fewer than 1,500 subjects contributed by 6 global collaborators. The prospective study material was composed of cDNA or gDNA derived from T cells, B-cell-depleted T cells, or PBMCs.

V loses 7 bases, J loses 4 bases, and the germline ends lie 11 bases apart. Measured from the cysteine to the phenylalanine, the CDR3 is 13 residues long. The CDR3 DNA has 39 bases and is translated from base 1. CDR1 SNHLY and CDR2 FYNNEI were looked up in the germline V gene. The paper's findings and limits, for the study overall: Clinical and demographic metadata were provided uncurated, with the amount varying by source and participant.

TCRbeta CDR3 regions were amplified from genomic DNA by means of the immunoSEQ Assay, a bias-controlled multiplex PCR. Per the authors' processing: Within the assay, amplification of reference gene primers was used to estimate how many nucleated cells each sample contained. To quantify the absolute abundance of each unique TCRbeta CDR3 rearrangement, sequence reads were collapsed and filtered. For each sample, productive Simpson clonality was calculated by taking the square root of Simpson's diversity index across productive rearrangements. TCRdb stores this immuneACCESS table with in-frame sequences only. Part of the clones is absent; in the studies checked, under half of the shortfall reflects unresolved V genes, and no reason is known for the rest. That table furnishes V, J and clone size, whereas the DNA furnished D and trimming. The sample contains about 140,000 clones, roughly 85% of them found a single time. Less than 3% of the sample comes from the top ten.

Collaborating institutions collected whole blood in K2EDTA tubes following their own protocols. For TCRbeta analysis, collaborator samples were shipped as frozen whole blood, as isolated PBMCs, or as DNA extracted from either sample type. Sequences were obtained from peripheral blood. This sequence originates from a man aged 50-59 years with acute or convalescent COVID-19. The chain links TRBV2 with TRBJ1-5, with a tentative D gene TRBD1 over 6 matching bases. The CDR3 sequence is CASKGELNQPQHF. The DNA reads TGTGCCAGCAAGGGGGAATTGAATCAGCCCCAGCATTTT.